This T cell receptor (beta chain) emerged from a study of vaccination effects on CD4 cells after COVID-19. Turning to the study itself: Sequencing followed a ViraFEST assay step that expanded antigen-specific CD4+ T cells with viral peptide pools. As their vaccination, participants received two doses of either BNT162b2 or mRNA-1273.

The authors isolated CD4+ T cells after around 10 days of culture. As for this clone: Antigen unknown.

Trimming took 0 bases from V and 6 from J; bases not matched to a gene: 1. Germline V CDR1 and CDR2: SGHRS, YFSETQ. CDR3 length: 13 residues. Here immunoSEQ multiplex PCR was the method, and the copy in TCRdb shows in-frame clones only, minus some. This table holds over 65,000 clones, approximately 77% found once. The rearrangement links TRBV5-1 to TRBJ1-2, with 8 bases that match TRBD1. The origin of this receptor is a human donor who received a COVID-19 vaccine. Specimen: CD4+ T cells from PBMCs cultured without peptide, collected before COVID-19 vaccination. The CDR3 here is CASSLGQGHGYTF. CDR3 nucleotides: TGCGCCAGCAGCTTGGGACAGGGGCATGGCTACACCTTC.